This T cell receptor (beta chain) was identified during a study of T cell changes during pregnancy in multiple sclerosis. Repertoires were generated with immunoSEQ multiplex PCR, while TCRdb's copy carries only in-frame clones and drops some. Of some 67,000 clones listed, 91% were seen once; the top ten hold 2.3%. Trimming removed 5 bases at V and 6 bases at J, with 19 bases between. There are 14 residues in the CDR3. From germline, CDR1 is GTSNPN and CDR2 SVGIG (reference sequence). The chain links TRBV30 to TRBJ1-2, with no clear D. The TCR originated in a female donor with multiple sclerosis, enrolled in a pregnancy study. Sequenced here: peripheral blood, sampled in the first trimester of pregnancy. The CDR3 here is CAWGPPGPWDGYTF. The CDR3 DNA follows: TGTGCCTGGGGTCCTCCTGGGCCTTGGGATGGCTACACCTTC. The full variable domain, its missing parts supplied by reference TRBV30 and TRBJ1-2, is SQTIHQWPATLVQPVGSPLSLECTVEGTSNPNLYWYRQAAGRGLQLLFYSVGIGQISSEVPQNLSASRPQDRQFILSSKKLLLSDSGFYLCAWGPPGPWDGYTFGSGTRLTVV.